This T cell receptor beta chain derives from a study of breast tumors, draining lymph nodes, adjacent tissues. General study findings and limits: Tumor TCR diversity was below lymph nodes but above nontumor tissue.

The CDR3 is 16 amino acids. V lost 2 bases to trimming and J lost 9 bases; unmatched junction nucleotides: 11. Germline CDR1 reads ENHRY; CDR2 reads SYGVKD. The lymph nodes were axillary draining lymph nodes from breast cancer patients. One entry per CDR3 protein results from TCRdb running MiXCR on the multiplex PCR reads. The sample lists some 85,000 distinct CDR3 sequences, over 25% seen once, with 8% to 9% in the top ten. In this sample, this clonotype turned up a few times. Antigen: not known. This may be a read error: a much more frequent sequence differs by one nucleotide. The V and J genes are TRBV10-3 and TRBJ2-1; TRBD2 matches 9 bases. This receptor was obtained from a female donor with breast cancer. Some clones in this sample may be carry-over from other donors' samples. The specimen sequenced was axillary lymph node tissue. CDR3 residues: CAISEGLEAGGFEQFF. DNA of the CDR3: TGTGCCATCAGTGAGGGGCTGGAAGCGGGGGGTTTTGAGCAGTTCTTC.